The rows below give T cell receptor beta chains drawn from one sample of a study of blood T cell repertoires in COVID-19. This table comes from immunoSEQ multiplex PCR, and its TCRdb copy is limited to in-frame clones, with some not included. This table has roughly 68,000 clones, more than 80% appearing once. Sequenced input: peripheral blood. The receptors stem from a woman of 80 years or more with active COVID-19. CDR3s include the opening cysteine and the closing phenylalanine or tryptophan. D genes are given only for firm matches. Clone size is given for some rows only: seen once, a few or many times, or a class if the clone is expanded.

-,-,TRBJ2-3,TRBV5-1,CASSLADGRGRDTQYF,TGCGCCAGCAGCTTGGCCGACGGGAGGGGGCGAGATACGCAGTATTTT
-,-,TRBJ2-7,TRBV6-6,CASRQGLWAGDIEQYF,TGTGCCAGCAGGCAGGGGCTCTGGGCGGGAGATATCGAGCAGTACTTC
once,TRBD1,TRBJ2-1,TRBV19,CASSSLRDRGFREQFF,TGTGCCAGTAGCTCCCTCCGGGACAGGGGGTTTCGAGAGCAGTTCTTC
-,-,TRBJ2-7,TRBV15,CATSRDLQTYEQYF,TGTGCCACCAGCAGAGATCTCCAGACCTACGAGCAGTACTTC
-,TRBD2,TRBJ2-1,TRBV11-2,CASSLAAGGGNEQFF,TGTGCCAGCAGCTTAGCGGCGGGGGGGGGCAATGAGCAGTTCTTC
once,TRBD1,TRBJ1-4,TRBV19,CASSHQDRAEKLFF,TGTGCCAGTAGCCATCAGGACAGGGCTGAAAAACTGTTTTTT
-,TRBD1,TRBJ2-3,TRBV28,CASLPLPGTGDSTDTQYF,TGTGCCAGCCTACCCCTTCCCGGGACAGGGGATAGCACAGATACGCAGTATTTT
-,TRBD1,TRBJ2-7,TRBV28,CASSTSGTGGYEQYF,TGTGCCAGCAGTACATCCGGGACAGGGGGGTACGAGCAGTACTTC
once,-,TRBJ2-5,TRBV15,CATSRDRQPQETQYF,TGTGCCACCAGCAGAGATCGACAGCCCCAAGAGACCCAGTACTTC
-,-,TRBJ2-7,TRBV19,CASSIVGGALSSYEQYF,TGTGCCAGTAGTATAGTGGGGGGGGCTTTGAGCTCCTACGAGCAGTACTTC
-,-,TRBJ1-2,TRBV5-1,CASSSATGARGYTF,TGCGCCAGCAGCTCCGCGACTGGCGCCCGGGGCTACACCTTC
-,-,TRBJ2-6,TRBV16,CASSQTRVLGANVLTF,TGTGCCAGCAGCCAAACGAGGGTCCTTGGGGCCAACGTCCTGACTTTC
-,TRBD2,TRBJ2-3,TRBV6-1,CASTDGLAGDTQYF,TGTGCCAGCACCGATGGACTAGCGGGAGATACGCAGTATTTT
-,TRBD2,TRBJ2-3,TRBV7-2,CASSFGTRTDTQYF,TGTGCCAGCAGCTTTGGGACTAGAACAGATACGCAGTATTTT
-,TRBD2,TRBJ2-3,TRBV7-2,CASSFGGRFADTQYF,TGTGCCAGCAGCTTCGGCGGGAGATTTGCAGATACGCAGTATTTT
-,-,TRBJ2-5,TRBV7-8,CASSLVLPSGLQETQYF,TGTGCCAGCAGCTTAGTACTACCCAGCGGATTACAAGAGACCCAGTACTTC
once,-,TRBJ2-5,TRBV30,CAWSPEETQYF,TGTGCCTGGAGTCCAGAAGAGACCCAGTACTTC
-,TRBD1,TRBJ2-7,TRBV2,CASRETGLGEQYF,TGTGCCAGCAGGGAGACAGGGTTGGGCGAGCAGTACTTC
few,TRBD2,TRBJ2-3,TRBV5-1,CASQLGTSGTDTQYF,TGCGCCAGCCAACTCGGGACTAGCGGCACAGATACGCAGTATTTT
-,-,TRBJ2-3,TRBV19,CASRPTSTDTQYF,TGTGCCAGTAGGCCAACTAGCACAGATACGCAGTATTTT
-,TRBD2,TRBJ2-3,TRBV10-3,CAISPATGGTDTQYF,TGTGCCATCAGTCCTGCCACGGGAGGGACAGATACGCAGTATTTT
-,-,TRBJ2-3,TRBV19,CASSILVSGTDTQYF,TGTGCCAGTAGTATTCTTGTGAGCGGCACAGATACGCAGTATTTT
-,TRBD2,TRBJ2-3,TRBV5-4,CASSSGLAEWTTDTQYF,TGTGCCAGCAGCTCCGGACTAGCGGAGTGGACCACAGATACGCAGTATTTT
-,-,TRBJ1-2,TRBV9,CASSVEDRYGYTF,TGTGCCAGCAGCGTAGAGGACAGATATGGCTACACCTTC
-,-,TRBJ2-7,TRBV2,CASNRRIHEQYF,TGTGCCAGCAATAGGCGGATCCACGAGCAGTACTTC
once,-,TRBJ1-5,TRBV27,CASSLGYPSGQPQHF,TGTGCCAGCAGTTTAGGTTACCCCTCGGGTCAGCCCCAGCATTTT
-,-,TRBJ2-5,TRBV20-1,CSARIRETQYF,TGCAGTGCTAGAATCCGGGAGACCCAGTACTTC
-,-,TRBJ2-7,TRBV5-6,CASSFNPTPTYEQYF,TGTGCCAGCAGTTTTAACCCGACACCGACCTACGAGCAGTACTTC
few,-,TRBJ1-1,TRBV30,CAWSVKTEAFF,TGTGCCTGGAGCGTTAAAACTGAAGCTTTCTTT
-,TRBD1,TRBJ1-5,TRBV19,CASTPGGSNQPQHF,TGTGCCAGTACGCCAGGGGGCAGCAATCAGCCCCAGCATTTT
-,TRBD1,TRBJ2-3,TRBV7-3,CASGVGTGTTDTQYF,TGTGCCAGCGGGGTTGGGACAGGGACCACAGATACGCAGTATTTT
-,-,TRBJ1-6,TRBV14,CASSQRPRANSPLHF,TGTGCCAGCAGCCAAAGGCCCAGGGCTAATTCACCCCTCCACTTT
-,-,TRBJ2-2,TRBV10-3,CAISRQTTGELFF,TGTGCCATCTCCAGACAGACCACCGGGGAGCTGTTTTTT
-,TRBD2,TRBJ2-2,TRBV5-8,CASSQGLVAGELFF,TGTGCCAGCAGCCAGGGACTAGTAGCCGGGGAGCTGTTTTTT
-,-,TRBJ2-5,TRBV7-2,CASSFWTKTYQETQYF,TGTGCCAGCAGCTTCTGGACTAAGACGTACCAAGAGACCCAGTACTTC
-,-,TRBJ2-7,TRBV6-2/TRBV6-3,CASSSGLQWYF,TGTGCCAGCAGTTCGGGACTTCAGTGGTACTTC
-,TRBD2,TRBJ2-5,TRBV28,CASSIRLAGVETQYF,TGTGCCAGCAGTATCCGACTAGCGGGAGTGGAGACCCAGTACTTC
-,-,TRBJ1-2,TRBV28,CASSLRTPYGYTF,TGTGCCAGCAGTCTCCGGACACCTTATGGCTACACCTTC
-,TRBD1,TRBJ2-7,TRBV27,CASSLGQGRVYEQYF,TGTGCCAGCAGTTTAGGACAGGGGCGAGTCTACGAGCAGTACTTC
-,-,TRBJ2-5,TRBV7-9,CASSPGHPLYQETQYF,TGTGCCAGCAGCCCCGGACATCCCCTGTACCAAGAGACCCAGTACTTC
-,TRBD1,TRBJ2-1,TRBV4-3,CASSQDTGTAGLLGDEQFF,TGCGCCAGCAGCCAAGATACCGGGACAGCCGGTTTGCTGGGGGATGAGCAGTTCTTC
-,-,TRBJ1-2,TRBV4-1,CASSQAGGPGGYTF,TGCGCCAGCAGCCAAGCGGGGGGACCGGGGGGCTACACCTTC
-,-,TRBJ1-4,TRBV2,CASSEARNEKLFF,TGTGCCAGCAGTGAAGCTCGGAATGAAAAACTGTTTTTT
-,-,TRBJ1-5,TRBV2,CASSEGAGFSNQPQHF,TGTGCCAGCAGTGAAGGGGCGGGATTTAGCAATCAGCCCCAGCATTTT
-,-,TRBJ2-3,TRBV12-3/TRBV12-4,CASTHSRSVLGYF,TGTGCCAGCACCCACTCACGGAGCGTCCTCGGGTATTTT
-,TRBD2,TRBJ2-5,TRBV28,CASSSHTRTSGETQYF,TGTGCCAGCAGTTCACACACCCGGACTAGCGGGGAGACCCAGTACTTC
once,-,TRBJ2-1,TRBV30,CAWTPGYNEQFF,TGTGCCTGGACCCCGGGCTACAATGAGCAGTTCTTC
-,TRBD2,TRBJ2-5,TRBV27,CASRRLAGGRETQYF,TGTGCCAGCAGGAGGCTAGCGGGAGGAAGAGAGACCCAGTACTTC
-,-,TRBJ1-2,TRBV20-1,CSGTANYGYTF,TGCAGTGGGACAGCTAACTATGGCTACACCTTC